Sequencing of this T cell receptor beta chain was carried out in a study of identifying expanded T cells in peripheral blood (dated by TCRdb to 2018 to 2020). In terms of the full investigation: Four technical replicates, made by sequencing separate aliquots from the same pool of genomic DNA, were compared pairwise.

This clone appeared once. The clone's antigen remains unknown. No qualities accompany the bases; no much larger clone lies one base away. Broader findings and caveats from the paper: Across all healthy-donor time intervals, the beta-binomial model significantly lowered both the number of clones called differentially abundant and the false-positive rate. Between technical replicates the binomial model flagged around 1.3 differentially abundant clones, whereas over about two weeks the binomial model flagged about 16.4 and over about four weeks 19 to 20. The authors expected biological variance in healthy repertoires might increase further over much longer intervals such as months to years. Variance in clone template counts between two-week samples significantly increased with total template count across all healthy donors.

Counted from cysteine to phenylalanine, this CDR3 has 14 amino acids. CDR3 DNA is the only sequence kept; it has 42 bases, read in frame from the first base. Trimming leaves V shorter by 4 bases and J shorter by 12 bases, with the junction holding 8 bases beyond the gene matches. The germline V gene specifies SGDLS as CDR1 and YYNGEE as CDR2. No immune events, such as infections, were documented for the healthy donors during the collection period. To calibrate time-dependent variance in a beta-binomial model of T-cell clone differential abundance, blood repertoires from healthy donors were used as a training cohort. There were roughly 10 healthy donors in the training cohort, of whom 3 were female and 7 were male. An age range of roughly 29 to 65 years, with an average of about 45 years, was recorded for the donors. Whole blood from each healthy donor was obtained from a commercial supplier and was collected at three time points approximately 13 days apart. Genomic DNA was extracted from unsorted whole blood for immunosequencing.

TCRbeta CDR3 regions were profiled with the immunoSEQ Assay using bias-controlled multiplex PCR amplification of genomic DNA. As for the authors' bioinformatics: The absolute abundance of each unique TCRbeta CDR3 region was quantified after sequences were collapsed and filtered. Differential abundance was tested with a binomial (Fisher-equivalent) model and with a beta-binomial model adding time-dependent variance fitted from healthy donors. Clones with fewer than 5 combined templates were removed, and a clone was called differentially abundant if the clone's Benjamini-Hochberg FDR was below 0.01. Beta-binomial variance was modeled as a function of total template count across the two samples using the form v = (b*log(k)+a)^2. What TCRdb holds here is the immuneACCESS table cut down to in-frame rearrangements. Part of the clones is not present; checked against another copy, under half of the missing clones reflect an unresolved V gene, and the others are unexplained. The DNA was the basis for D and trimming; V, J and clone size are from that table. Within this sample are 95,000 to 150,000 clones, with 84% of them counted one time only. Of the sample, 3.3% is held by the ten largest clones.

The chain couples TRBV9 to TRBJ2-3; 13 bases in the junction line up with TRBD2. The source material was blood. The clonotype originates from a person aged 18 to 70 in good health. The CDR3 in this case is CASSPRTSGGFQYF. The DNA reads as follows: TGTGCCAGCAGCCCCCGGACTAGCGGGGGCTTTCAGTATTTT.